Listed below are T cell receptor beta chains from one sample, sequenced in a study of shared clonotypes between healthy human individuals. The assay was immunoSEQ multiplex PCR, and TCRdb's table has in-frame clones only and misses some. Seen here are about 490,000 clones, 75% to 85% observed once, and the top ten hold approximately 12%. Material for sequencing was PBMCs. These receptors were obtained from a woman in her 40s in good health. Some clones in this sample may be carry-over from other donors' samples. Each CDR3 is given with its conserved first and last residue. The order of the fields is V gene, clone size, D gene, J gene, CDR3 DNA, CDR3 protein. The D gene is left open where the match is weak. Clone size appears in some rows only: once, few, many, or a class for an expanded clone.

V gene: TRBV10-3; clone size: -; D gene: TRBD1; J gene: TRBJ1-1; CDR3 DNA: TGTGCCCATAAGGGGGCAGGGCTGAACACTGAAGCTTTCTTT; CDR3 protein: CAHKGAGLNTEAFF
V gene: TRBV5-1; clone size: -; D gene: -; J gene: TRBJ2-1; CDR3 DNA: TGCGCCAGCAGCTCTATGGACCTCGACAATGAGCAGTTCTTC; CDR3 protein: CASSSMDLDNEQFF
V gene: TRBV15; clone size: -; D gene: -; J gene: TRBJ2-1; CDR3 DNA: TGTGCCACCGGTGAATTGGGTTACAATGAGCAGTTCTTC; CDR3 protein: CATGELGYNEQFF
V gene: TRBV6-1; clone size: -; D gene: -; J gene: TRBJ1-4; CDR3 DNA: TGTGCCAGCAGGGACAGCCTAGATGAAAAACTGTTTTTT; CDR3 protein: CASRDSLDEKLFF
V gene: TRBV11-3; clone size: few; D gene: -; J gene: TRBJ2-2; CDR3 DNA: TGTGCCAGCAGCTTAGCGGGACTCACCACCGGGGAGCTGTTTTTT; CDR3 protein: CASSLAGLTTGELFF
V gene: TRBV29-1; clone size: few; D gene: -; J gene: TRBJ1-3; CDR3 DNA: TGCAGCGTTCCTGAGGGAAACTCTGGAAACACCATATATTTT; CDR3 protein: CSVPEGNSGNTIYF
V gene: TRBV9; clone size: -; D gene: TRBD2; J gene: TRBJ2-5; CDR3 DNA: TGTGCCAGCAGCCCGCGGGGGGAGACCCAGTACTTC; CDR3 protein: CASSPRGETQYF
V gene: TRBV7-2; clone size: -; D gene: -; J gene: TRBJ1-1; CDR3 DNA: TGTGCCAGCAGCTTAGTGGGGGATCCGAACACTGAAGCTTTCTTT; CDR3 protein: CASSLVGDPNTEAFF
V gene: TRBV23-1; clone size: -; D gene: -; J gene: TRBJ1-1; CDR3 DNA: TGCGCCAGCAGTCGTTTTCGGCCCACGGGCAGCCTGACCACTGAAGCTTTCTTT; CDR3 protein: CASSRFRPTGSLTTEAFF
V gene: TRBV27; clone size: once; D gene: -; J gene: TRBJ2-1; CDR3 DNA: TGTGCCAGCAGTTATGGGAGAGAAAACAATGAGCAGTTCTTC; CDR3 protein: CASSYGRENNEQFF
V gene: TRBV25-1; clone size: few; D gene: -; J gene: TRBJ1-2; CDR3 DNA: TGTGCCGGCAGGGGCGGTCCAGCGGATGGCTACACCTTC; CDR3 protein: CAGRGGPADGYTF
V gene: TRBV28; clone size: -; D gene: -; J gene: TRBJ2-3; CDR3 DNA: TGTGCCAGCAGTACGGTAGCACTCACAGATACGCAGTATTTT; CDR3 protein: CASSTVALTDTQYF
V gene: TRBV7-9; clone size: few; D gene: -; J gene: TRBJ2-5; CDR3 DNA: TGTGCCAGCAGCCTGTATCGCGATGGGGAGACCCAGTACTTC; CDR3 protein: CASSLYRDGETQYF
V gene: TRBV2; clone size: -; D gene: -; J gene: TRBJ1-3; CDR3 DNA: TGTGCCAGCAGTGCCCCCGGGCTGGTCTCTGGAAACACCATATATTTT; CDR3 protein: CASSAPGLVSGNTIYF
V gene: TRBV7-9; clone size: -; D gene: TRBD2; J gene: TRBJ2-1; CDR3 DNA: TGTGCCAGCAGCGGGCTGCTAGCGGGATTATATGAGCAGTTCTTC; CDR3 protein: CASSGLLAGLYEQFF
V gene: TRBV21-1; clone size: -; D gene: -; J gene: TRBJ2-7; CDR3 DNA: TGTGCCAAACCCGGGCCTTTGAGGAGGCGGGAGGCATCCTACGAGCAGTACTTC; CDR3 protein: CAKPGPLRRREASYEQYF
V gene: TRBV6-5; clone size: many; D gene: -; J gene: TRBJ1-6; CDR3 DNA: TGTGCCAGCACCCCCTCCGGCCCAGGCAATTCACCCCTCCACTTT; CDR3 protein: CASTPSGPGNSPLHF
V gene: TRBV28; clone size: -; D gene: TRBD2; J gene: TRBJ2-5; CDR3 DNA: TGTGCCAGCACACTAGCGGGAGGATCTGAGACCCAGTACTTC; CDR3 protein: CASTLAGGSETQYF
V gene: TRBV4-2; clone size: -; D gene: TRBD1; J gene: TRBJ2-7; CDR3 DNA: TGTGCCAGCAGCCAACTTGAGGGGGCCCCGTCCTACGAGCAGTACTTC; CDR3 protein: CASSQLEGAPSYEQYF
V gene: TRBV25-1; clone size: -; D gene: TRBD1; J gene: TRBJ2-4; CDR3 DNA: TGTGCCAGGAAGAGGACAGGACTAGCCAAAAACATTCAGTACTTC; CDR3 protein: CARKRTGLAKNIQYF
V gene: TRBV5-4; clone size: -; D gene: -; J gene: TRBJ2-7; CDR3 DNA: TGTGCCAGCAAGGTTTCCGACAGGTCCTACGAGCAGTGCTTC; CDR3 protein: CASKVSDRSYEQCF
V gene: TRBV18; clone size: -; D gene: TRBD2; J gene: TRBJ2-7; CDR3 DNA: TGTGCCAGCTCACCTGGACTAGCGGGAGCAGCTCCCGAGCAGTACTTC; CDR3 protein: CASSPGLAGAAPEQYF
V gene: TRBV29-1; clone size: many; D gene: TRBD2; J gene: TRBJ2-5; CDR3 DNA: TGCAGCGTTGATAGGGCGGGAGGTAGAGAGACCCAGTACTTC; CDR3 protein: CSVDRAGGRETQYF
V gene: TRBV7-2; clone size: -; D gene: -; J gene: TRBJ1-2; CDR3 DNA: TGTGCCAGCAGCTTAGCGCGGGGGGGAGCCTATGGCTACACCTTC; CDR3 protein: CASSLARGGAYGYTF
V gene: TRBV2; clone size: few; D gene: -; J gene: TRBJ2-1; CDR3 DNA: TGTGCCAGCACGGACTTAGCTTACAATGAGCAGTTCTTC; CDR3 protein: CASTDLAYNEQFF
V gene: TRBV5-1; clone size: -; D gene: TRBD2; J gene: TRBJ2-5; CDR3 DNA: TGCGCCAGCAGCACGGGACTAGCGGGAGTTCAAGAGACCCAGTACTTC; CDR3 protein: CASSTGLAGVQETQYF
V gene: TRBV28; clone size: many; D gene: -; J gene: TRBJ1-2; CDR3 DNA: TGTGCCAGCCACAGGGCCAACTATGGCTACACCTTC; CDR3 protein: CASHRANYGYTF
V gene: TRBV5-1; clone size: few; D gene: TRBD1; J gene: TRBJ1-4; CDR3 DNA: TGCGCCAGCAGCTTGGCACAGGGGGATGAAAAACTGTTTTTT; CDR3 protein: CASSLAQGDEKLFF
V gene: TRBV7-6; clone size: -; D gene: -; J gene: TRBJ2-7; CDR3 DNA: TGTGCCAGCAGCTTAGCGGGAGGGGGGGCCTACGAGCAGTACTTC; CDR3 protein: CASSLAGGGAYEQYF
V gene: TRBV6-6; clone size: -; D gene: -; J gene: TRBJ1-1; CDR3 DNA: TGTGCCAGCAGTTACCCCCTCGGTCAAAGGCACACTGAAGCTTTCTTT; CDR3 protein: CASSYPLGQRHTEAFF
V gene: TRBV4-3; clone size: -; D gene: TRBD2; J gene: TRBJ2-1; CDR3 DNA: TGCGCCAGCAGCCAAGGAGCCAGCGGGAGAGGCAATGAGCAGTTCTTC; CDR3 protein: CASSQGASGRGNEQFF
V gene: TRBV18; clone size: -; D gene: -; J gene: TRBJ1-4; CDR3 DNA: TGTGCCAGCTCACCAGGGTTAGACGAAAAACTGTTTTTT; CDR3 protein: CASSPGLDEKLFF
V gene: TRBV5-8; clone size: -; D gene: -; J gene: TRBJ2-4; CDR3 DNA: TGTGCCAGCAGCTTGGGCCGATTAAACATTCAGTACTTC; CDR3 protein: CASSLGRLNIQYF
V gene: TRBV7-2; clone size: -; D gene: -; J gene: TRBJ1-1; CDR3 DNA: TGTGCCAGCAGCTTCCGGGTAGGCCGTGAAGCTTTCTTT; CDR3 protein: CASSFRVGREAFF
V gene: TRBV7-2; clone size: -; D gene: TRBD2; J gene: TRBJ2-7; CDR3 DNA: TGTGCCAGCAGCTTAGTCCACGGCGGGAGGGCCTACGAGCAGTACTTC; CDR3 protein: CASSLVHGGRAYEQYF
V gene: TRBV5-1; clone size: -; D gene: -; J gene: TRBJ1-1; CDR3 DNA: TGCGCCAGCAGCTTCTCCCCTTCCACTGAAGCTTTCTTT; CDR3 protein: CASSFSPSTEAFF
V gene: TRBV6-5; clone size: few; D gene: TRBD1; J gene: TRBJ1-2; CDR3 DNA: TGTGCCAGCAGGCAAGACAGGGGGTGGTATGGCTACACCTTC; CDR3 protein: CASRQDRGWYGYTF
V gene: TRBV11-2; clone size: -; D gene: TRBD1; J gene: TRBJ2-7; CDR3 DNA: TGTGCCAGCAGCCCGAACACAGGGGTTATAGGCTACGAGCAGTACTTC; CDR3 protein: CASSPNTGVIGYEQYF
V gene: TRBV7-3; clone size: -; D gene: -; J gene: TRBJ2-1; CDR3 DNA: TGTGCCAGCAGCTTAAATTCGGCTCCGAGCTCCTACAATGAGCAGTTCTTC; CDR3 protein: CASSLNSAPSSYNEQFF
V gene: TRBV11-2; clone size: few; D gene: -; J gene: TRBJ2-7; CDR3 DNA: TGTGCCAGCAGCCCACGGGACACAAACTACGAGCAGTACTTC; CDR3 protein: CASSPRDTNYEQYF
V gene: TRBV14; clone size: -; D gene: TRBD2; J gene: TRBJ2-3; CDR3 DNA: TGTGCCAGCAGCCAAGCGGGAGGGCCCTCAGATACGCAGTATTTT; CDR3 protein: CASSQAGGPSDTQYF
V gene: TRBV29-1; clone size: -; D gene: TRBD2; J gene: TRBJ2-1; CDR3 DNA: TGCAGCGTTGAAGCGGGACTAGCGGGAGGAGGCGATGAGCAGTTCTTC; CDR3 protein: CSVEAGLAGGGDEQFF
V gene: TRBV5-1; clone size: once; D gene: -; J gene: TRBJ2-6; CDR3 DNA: TGCGCCAGCAGCTTGGAATCTGGGGCCAACGTCCTGACTTTC; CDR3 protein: CASSLESGANVLTF
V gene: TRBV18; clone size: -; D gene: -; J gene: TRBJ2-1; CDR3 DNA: TGTGCCAGCTCACCTATCCAAAGGGGGAATGAGCAGTTCTTC; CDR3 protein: CASSPIQRGNEQFF
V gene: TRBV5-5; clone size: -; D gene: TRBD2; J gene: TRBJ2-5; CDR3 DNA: TGTGCCAGCAGCTTGGTCCCAGCGGGAGTGGAGGAGACCCAGTACTTC; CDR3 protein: CASSLVPAGVEETQYF
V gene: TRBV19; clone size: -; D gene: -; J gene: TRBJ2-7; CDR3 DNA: TGTGCCAGTACACGGGACCGAAGCTCCTACGAGCAGTACTTC; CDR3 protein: CASTRDRSSYEQYF
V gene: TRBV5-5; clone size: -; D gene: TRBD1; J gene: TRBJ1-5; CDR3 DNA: TGTGCCAGCAGCTTTACAGGGGACTATCAGCCCCAGCATTTT; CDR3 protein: CASSFTGDYQPQHF
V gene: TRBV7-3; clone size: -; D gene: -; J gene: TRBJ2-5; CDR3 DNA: TGTGCCAGCAGCTTATCCGTAGCGGTGGGGGAGACCCAGTACTTC; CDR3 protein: CASSLSVAVGETQYF
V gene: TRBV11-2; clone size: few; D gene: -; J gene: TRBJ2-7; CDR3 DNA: TGTGCCAGCAGCTCGGACCCAAGTCAGTCCTACGAGCAGTACTTC; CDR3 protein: CASSSDPSQSYEQYF
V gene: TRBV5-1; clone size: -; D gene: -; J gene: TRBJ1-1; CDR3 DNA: TGCGCCAGCAGCCAGACAGCGAACACTGAAGCTTTCTTT; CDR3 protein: CASSQTANTEAFF
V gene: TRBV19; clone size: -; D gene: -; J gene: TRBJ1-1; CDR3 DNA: TGTGCCAGTAGTATAGGACACGGACAGCCGAACACTGAAGCTTTCTTT; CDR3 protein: CASSIGHGQPNTEAFF